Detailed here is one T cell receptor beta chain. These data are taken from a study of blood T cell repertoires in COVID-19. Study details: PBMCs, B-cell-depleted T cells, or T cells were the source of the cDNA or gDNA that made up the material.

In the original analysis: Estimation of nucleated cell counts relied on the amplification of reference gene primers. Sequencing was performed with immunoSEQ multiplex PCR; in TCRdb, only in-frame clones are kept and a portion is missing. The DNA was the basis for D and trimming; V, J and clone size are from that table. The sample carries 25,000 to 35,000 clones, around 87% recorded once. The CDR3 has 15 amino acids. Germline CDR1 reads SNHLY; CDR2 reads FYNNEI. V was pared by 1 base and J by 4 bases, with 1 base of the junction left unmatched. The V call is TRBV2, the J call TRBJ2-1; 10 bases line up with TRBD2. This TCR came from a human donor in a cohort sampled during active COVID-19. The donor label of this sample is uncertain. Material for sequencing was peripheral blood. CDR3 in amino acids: CASSEGTSGYNEQFF. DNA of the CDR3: TGTGCCAGCAGTGAAGGGACTAGCGGATACAATGAGCAGTTCTTC.